This TCR beta chain was captured by sequencing in a study of cytomegalovirus exposure and HLA in healthy donors. Study results and limitations: According to a later analysis, donors in an Asian-associated ancestry cluster reportedly had fewer N-insertions than the roughly 670-donor mean. A link between a missense DCLRE1C variant and TCR beta V- and J-gene trimming emerged from a later analysis. A later analysis reported that several of the most significant clusters appeared to be linked to common viral pathogens, among them Epstein-Barr virus.

60 Vbeta and 13 Jbeta primers were used in PCR. In the authors' workflow: The count from a later analysis was 65 million to 90 million unique TCR beta chains, about 10 million of them shared. Using immunoSEQ multiplex PCR, the repertoire was profiled, and TCRdb retains in-frame clones only, with some absent. D and trimming were read from the DNA, whereas the V and J calls and clone size are those reported in that table. The data hold 65,000 to 70,000 clones, with around 68% observed a single time. This clone has more than one count but fewer than ten. What it recognizes is unknown. Source material: PBMCs. This receptor was taken from a woman aged 25 to 45 in good health and CMV-seronegative.

CDR3 coding DNA: TGTGCCAGCAGCAAAGTTAGAGGGGAGGAGAATTCACCCCTCCACTTT. Its protein is CASSKVRGEENSPLHF. V and J are TRBV21-1 and TRBJ1-6. TRBV21-1 is given as a pseudogene. This CDR3 contains 16 residues.